Below are 2 T cell receptor beta chains sequenced from a single sample in a study of blood T cell repertoires in COVID-19. The method was immunoSEQ multiplex PCR; TCRdb's version includes in-frame clones alone and lacks a portion of them. The sample consists of approximately 210,000 clones, about 83% of them appearing once. The specimen was peripheral blood. The receptors originated from a woman in her forties or fifties with acute or convalescent COVID-19.

This clone was picked up one time. The chain employs TRBV28 and TRBJ1-2; no clear D. Germline assignment: CDR1 MDHEN and CDR2 SYDVKM. This CDR3 is 14 amino acids long. V dropped 6 bases and J dropped 5 bases, with 16 bases sitting between them. Here the CDR3 DNA reads TGTGCCAGCAGCTACGGTAGTGCGGTATATGGCTACACCTTC. It yields the protein CASSYGSAVYGYTF.

The rearrangement joins TRBV5-1 to TRBJ1-2; 7 positions match TRBD1. The CDR3 has 18 amino acids. The trim removed 0 bases at V and 4 bases at J, leaving 15 bases unmatched. Per the germline V gene, CDR1 is SGHRS and CDR2 is YFSETQ. Here the CDR3 reads CASSLEGPGTEVFYGYTF. The CDR3 bases are TGCGCCAGCAGCTTGGAGGGACCCGGGACAGAGGTCTTCTATGGCTACACCTTC.